These 24 T cell receptor beta chains originate from one sample sequenced in a study of blood T cell repertoires in COVID-19. Clones were sequenced by immunoSEQ multiplex PCR, and TCRdb holds only the in-frame ones, with some missing. The sample has a few hundred thousand clones, 88% seen once. What was sequenced was PBMCs or T cells enriched from blood (not recorded which). These receptors were taken from a woman between 18 and 29 years old who had recovered from COVID-19.

This clone was found once. V gene TRBV30 combines with J gene TRBJ1-5; D possibly corresponds to TRBD1 (5 bases). CDR1 GTSNPN and CDR2 SVGIG come from the germline V gene (reference sequence). V was pared by 1 base and J by 6 bases, with 10 bases between. This CDR3 has 13 residues. CDR3 in DNA: TGTGCCTGGAGTGAGCAGGGTACTCAGCCCCAGCATTTT. This sequence encodes CAWSEQGTQPQHF.

V usage is TRBV7-9 and J usage is TRBJ1-4; 10 bases line up with TRBD1. The CDR3 is 15 amino acids. The V gene end was trimmed by 5 bases and the J gene end by 7 bases; junction bases not matched to a gene: 7. Germline V gene lookup returns CDR1 SEHNR and CDR2 FQNEAQ (reference sequence). This chain's CDR3 is CASSIGTGDSEKLFF. In DNA, the CDR3 is TGTGCCAGCAGCATTGGGACAGGGGACAGTGAAAAACTGTTTTTT.

The chain has TRBV2 and TRBJ1-3; 8 bases are a match to TRBD1. The CDR3 is 14 amino acids. Germline V lookup: CDR1 SNHLY, CDR2 FYNNEI. The ends lost 3 bases at V and 7 bases at J; junction bases unmatched: 5. The CDR3 DNA follows: TGTGCCAGCAGTGATGGACAGGGTAGGAACACCATATATTTT. Translating gives CASSDGQGRNTIYF.

The genes are TRBV29-1 and TRBJ1-1; D possibly corresponds to TRBD1 (6 bases). Germline V CDR1 and CDR2: SQVTM, ANQGSEA. The length of the CDR3 is 13 residues. Trimming cost V 5 bases and J 1 base, with 11 bases left between them. DNA of the CDR3: TGCAGCGTTATAAGGGGGACGAACACTGAAGCTTTCTTT. Residues: CSVIRGTNTEAFF.

Note on this clone: Germline and junction disagree at one end, which may indicate a read error. This rearrangement joins TRBV7-7 to TRBJ2-2; tentative D call: TRBD2 (7 bases). The CDR3 runs to 16 residues. Germline CDR1 is SSHAT and CDR2 is FNYEAQ (reference sequence). The CDR3 DNA reads as TGTGCTAGCAGCTTAGCAGGCGGGGGCTCTACCGGGGAGCTGTTTTTT. Amino acids: CASSLAGGGSTGELFF.

This chain connects TRBV5-4 to TRBJ2-1; TRBD2 matches at 10 bases. Trimming removed 2 bases from V and 5 bases from J; junction bases left unmatched: 7. There are 16 residues in the CDR3. Germline CDR1 SGHNT, CDR2 YYREEE (reference sequence). The CDR3 is CASSFGSGGLNNEQFF. In DNA, the CDR3 is TGTGCCAGCAGCTTCGGTAGCGGGGGGCTTAACAATGAGCAGTTCTTC.

V gene TRBV7-8 combines with J gene TRBJ1-1, with D hard to call. Trimming stripped 4 bases from V and 1 base from J, with 7 bases between. Germline V CDR1 and CDR2: SGHVS, FQNEAQ. The CDR3 has 13 amino acids. In nucleotides, the CDR3 is TGTGCCAGCAGCTCCGCCGGGAACACTGAAGCTTTCTTT. Protein product: CASSSAGNTEAFF. Full variable domain (rest looked up from reference TRBV7-8 and TRBJ1-1): GAGVSQSPRYKVAKRGQDVALRCDPISGHVSLFWYQQALGQGPEFLTYFQNEAQLDKSGLPSDRFFAERPEGSVSTLKIQRTQQEDSAVYLCASSSAGNTEAFFGQGTRLTVV.

CDR3 sequence reads: CASSYEATFNSPLHF. The CDR3 region has the DNA TGTGCCAGCAGTTACGAGGCGACTTTTAATTCACCCCTCCACTTT. J is TRBJ1-6 and V is TRBV6-5; D is unresolved. Germline V lookup: CDR1 MNHEY, CDR2 SVGAGI. This CDR3 has 15 residues. V gave up 2 bases and J gave up 6 bases, with 11 bases separating them.

To note about this clone: Other DNA sequences in the sample encode the same CDR3. The CDR3 DNA reads as TGCGCCAGCAGCTTGGACAGGGGGCCTGAAAAACTGTTTTTT. Encoded protein: CASSLDRGPEKLFF. The chain uses TRBV5-1 and TRBJ1-4; 9 nucleotides agree with TRBD1. Germline lookup yields CDR1 SGHRS and CDR2 YFSETQ. J lost 7 bases, V lost 0 bases, and 1 base had no gene match. The CDR3 loop spans 14 amino acids.

At least ten counts were recorded for this clone. The chain is built from TRBV3-1 (or the pseudogene TRBV3-2) and TRBJ2-3, with D uncertain. The CDR3 length is 12 residues. V was clipped by 1 base and J by 4 bases, with 3 bases between them. The germline gives CDR1 LGHDT, CDR2 YNNKEL (reference sequence). The CDR3 sequence: CASSQAADTQYF. The CDR3 region has the DNA TGTGCCAGCAGCCAAGCCGCAGATACGCAGTATTTT.

This clone was recorded once. The CDR3 DNA sequence: TGTGCCAGCTCACGGGTGTCGAGGAATGAGCAGTTCTTC. It codes for CASSRVSRNEQFF. The chain uses TRBV18 and TRBJ2-1, with D unclear. V was cut by 4 bases and J by 7 bases, with 11 bases left in between. The length of the CDR3 is 13 residues. The germline V gene encodes CDR1 KGHSH and CDR2 LQKENI.

A note on this clone: The same CDR3 is also encoded by other DNA sequences in this sample. The chain links TRBV14 to TRBJ1-2; D is unresolved. The germline gives CDR1 SGHDN, CDR2 FVKESK. V lost 4 bases, J lost 2 bases, and 8 bases lay in between. The CDR3 is 13 amino acids. This CDR3 is CASSPGLNYGYTF. In nucleotides, the CDR3 is TGTGCCAGCAGCCCCGGACTGAACTATGGCTACACCTTC. The variable domain in full, completed from reference TRBV14 and TRBJ1-2, reads EAGVTQFPSHSVIEKGQTVTLRCDPISGHDNLYWYRRVMGKEIKFLLHFVKESKQDESGMPNNRFLAERTGGTYSTLKVQPAELEDSGVYFCASSPGLNYGYTFGSGTRLTVV.

V gene TRBV5-1 combines with J gene TRBJ2-5; TRBD2 matches 11 bases. The V gene end was trimmed by 4 bases and the J gene end by 3 bases; junction bases not matched to a gene: 2. This CDR3 contains 14 residues. The germline CDR1 and CDR2 sequences are SGHRS and YFSETQ. The CDR3 DNA is TGCGCCAGCAGCAGGGGACTAGCGGAAGAGACCCAGTACTTC. It specifies CASSRGLAEETQYF. Together with reference TRBV5-1 and TRBJ2-5, the CDR3 gives the full variable domain: KAGVTQTPRYLIKTRGQQVTLSCSPISGHRSVSWYQQTPGQGLQFLFEYFSETQRNKGNFPGRFSGRQFSNSRSEMNVSTLELGDSALYLCASSRGLAEETQYFGPGTRLLVL.

CDR3 DNA: TGCGCCAGCAGCCAAGATCGGGACAGGGCCGCCTACGAGCAGTACTTC. This gives the protein CASSQDRDRAAYEQYF. The rearrangement links TRBV4-3 to TRBJ2-7; the match to TRBD1 covers 9 bases. V dropped 0 bases and J dropped 2; count of bases not matched to a gene: 5. Germline CDR1 is LGHNA and CDR2 is YSLEER. The CDR3 sequence is 16 residues long.

The chain employs TRBV24-1 and TRBJ2-2; D might be TRBD2 (7 bases). V shed 7 bases and J shed 2 bases, with 16 bases lying between them. The CDR3 length is 16 residues. Per the germline V gene, CDR1 is KGHDR and CDR2 is SFDVKD. The CDR3 DNA follows: TGTGCCACCAGGGGGGGGCTAAACTCCAACACCGGGGAGCTGTTTTTT. Its protein is CATRGGLNSNTGELFF.

The chain employs TRBV4-1 and TRBJ1-4, with D tentatively TRBD1 (5 bases). The length of the CDR3 is 13 residues. V was shortened by 0 bases and J by 8 bases, with 7 bases between the two germline ends. In germline, CDR1 is MGHRA, CDR2 YSYEKL. CDR3: CASSQDGGEKLFF. The DNA for the CDR3 is TGCGCCAGCAGCCAAGATGGGGGGGAAAAACTGTTTTTT.

The chain joins TRBV7-9 to TRBJ2-7; 9 bases fit TRBD1. Unmatched junction bases numbered 8, after V lost 5 bases and J lost 3 bases. The CDR3 spans 15 residues. Germline-derived CDR1 and CDR2 are SEHNR and FQNEAQ (reference sequence). CDR3 sequence reads: CASSLRDREYYEQYF. The CDR3 DNA is TGTGCCAGCAGCCTCCGGGACAGGGAGTACTACGAGCAGTACTTC.

The chain carries TRBV10-3 and TRBJ1-1; unclear D gene. CDR3 length: 12 amino acids. Trimming removed 4 bases from V and 1 base from J, with 4 bases in between. Germline V gene sequence: CDR1 ENHRY, CDR2 SYGVKD. The CDR3 spells CAISARNTEAFF. CDR3 DNA: TGTGCCATCAGTGCTAGGAACACTGAAGCTTTCTTT.

The sample holds one count of this clone. The chain's CDR3 is CASSQLEQGFLGYGYTF. The DNA of the CDR3 is TGCGCCAGCAGCCAATTAGAACAGGGCTTCCTCGGCTATGGCTACACCTTC. The chain combines TRBV4-1 with TRBJ1-2; D may be TRBD1 (6 bases). CDR1 is MGHRA and CDR2 is YSYEKL in the germline V gene. Trimming pared 2 bases from V and 4 bases from J, leaving 20 bases between. The CDR3 sequence is 17 residues long.

Comment on this clone: The sample contains more than one DNA sequence encoding this CDR3. The V and J genes are TRBV6-5 and TRBJ1-5, with TRBD1 as a possible D gene (6 bases). CDR1 is MNHEY and CDR2 is SVGAGI in the germline V gene. This CDR3 region has 14 residues. Between the trimmed V and J ends, which lost 7 bases and 1 base, there was a span of 11 bases. Here the CDR3 reads CASKGGGSNQPQHF. The CDR3 DNA follows: TGTGCCAGCAAAGGGGGGGGAAGCAATCAGCCCCAGCATTTT.

The chain has TRBV5-4 and TRBJ2-5; 10 nucleotides align to TRBD1. Losses at the gene ends were 6 bases for V and 5 bases for J; bases not matched to a gene: 16. The CDR3 loop spans 17 amino acids. Per the germline V gene, CDR1 is SGHNT and CDR2 is YYREEE (reference sequence). The CDR3 nucleotides read TGTGCCAGCAACCGGAGGAATGACAGGGGGCTAAGGGAGACCCAGTACTTC. This encodes CASNRRNDRGLRETQYF.

The chain combines TRBV7-2 with TRBJ2-7; 10 nucleotides match TRBD1. The V gene's germline CDR1 is SGHTA and CDR2 FQGNSA. V lost 5 bases, J lost 4 bases, and 5 bases stayed unmatched. The CDR3 runs 14 residues. The CDR3 reads CASSPRTGGYEQYF. In DNA form, the CDR3 reads TGTGCCAGCAGCCCCCGGACAGGGGGGTACGAGCAGTACTTC.

The chain joins TRBV30 to TRBJ1-1, with 8 bases that match TRBD1. V was clipped by 5 bases and J by 1 base; unmatched bases: 6. Germline lookup yields CDR1 GTSNPN and CDR2 SVGIG (reference sequence). The CDR3 has 14 residues. DNA for the CDR3: TGTGCCTGGGACCTAGGACAGGGGAACACTGAAGCTTTCTTT. Translated, it gives CAWDLGQGNTEAFF.

CDR3 DNA sequence: TGCGCCAGCAGCATACCATCTAGCGGGGATGCCTCATTCCAAGAGACCCAGTACTTC. It translates to CASSIPSSGDASFQETQYF. This sequence joins TRBV5-1 and TRBJ2-5, with 9 bases that match TRBD2. The length of the CDR3 is 19 residues. CDR1 and CDR2 from the germline V gene are SGHRS and YFSETQ. The V gene end was trimmed by 4 bases and the J gene end by 1 base; junction bases not matched to a gene: 17.